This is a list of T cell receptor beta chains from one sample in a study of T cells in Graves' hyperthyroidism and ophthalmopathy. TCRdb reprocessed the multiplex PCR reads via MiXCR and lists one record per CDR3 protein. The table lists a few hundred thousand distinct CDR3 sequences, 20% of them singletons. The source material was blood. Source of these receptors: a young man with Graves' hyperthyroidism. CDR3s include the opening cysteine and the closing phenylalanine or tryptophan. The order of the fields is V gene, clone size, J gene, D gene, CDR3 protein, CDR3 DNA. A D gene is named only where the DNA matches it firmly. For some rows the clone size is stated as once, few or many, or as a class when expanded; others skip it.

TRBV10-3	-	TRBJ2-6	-	CAGDSGSPLSGANVLTF	TGTGCCGGGGATTCAGGTTCCCCTCTCTCTGGGGCCAACGTCCTGACTTTC
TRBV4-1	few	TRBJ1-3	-	CASSREGGRLSGNTIYF	TGCGCCAGCAGCAGGGAAGGGGGACGGCTCTCTGGAAACACCATATATTTT
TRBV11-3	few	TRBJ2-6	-	CASSQRSSGANVLTF	TGTGCCAGCAGCCAACGGAGCTCTGGGGCCAACGTCCTGACTTTC
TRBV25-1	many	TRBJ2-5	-	CASSQGGLQETQYF	TGTGCCAGCAGTCAGGGGGGCCTCCAAGAGACCCAGTACTTC
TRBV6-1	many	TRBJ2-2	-	CASGLGGAGELFF	TGTGCCAGCGGCCTGGGAGGCGCCGGGGAGCTGTTTTTT
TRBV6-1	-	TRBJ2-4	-	CASQWGVNIQYF	TGTGCCAGCCAGTGGGGAGTCAACATTCAGTACTTC
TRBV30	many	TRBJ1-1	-	CAWSAGSGDTEAFF	TGTGCCTGGAGTGCCGGGTCCGGCGACACTGAAGCTTTCTTT
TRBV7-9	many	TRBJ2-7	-	CASSPRWTASYEQYF	TGTGCCAGCAGCCCCCGGTGGACCGCTAGCTACGAGCAGTACTTC
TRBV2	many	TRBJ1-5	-	CASSDVGARQPQHF	TGTGCCAGCAGTGATGTGGGGGCCCGACAGCCCCAGCATTTT
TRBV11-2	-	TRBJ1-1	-	CASSADSTGTEAFF	TGTGCCAGCAGCGCGGACAGCACGGGCACTGAAGCTTTCTTT
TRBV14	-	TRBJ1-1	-	CASSQVHTSTAFF	TGTGCCAGCAGCCAAGTCCACACTTCCACGGCTTTCTTT
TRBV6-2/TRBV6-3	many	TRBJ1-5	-	CASSYPLLMTGSNQPQHF	TGTGCCAGCAGTTACCCACTCCTGATGACAGGTAGCAATCAGCCCCAGCATTTT
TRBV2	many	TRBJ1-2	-	CASSDIDSEEGYTF	TGTGCCAGCAGTGACATTGACAGCGAAGAGGGCTACACCTTC
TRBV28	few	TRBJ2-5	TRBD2	CASSRTSGKETQYF	TGTGCCAGCAGCCGTACTAGCGGGAAAGAGACCCAGTACTTC
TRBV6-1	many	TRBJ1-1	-	CASRRQWNTEAFF	TGTGCCAGCAGGAGACAGTGGAACACTGAAGCTTTCTTT
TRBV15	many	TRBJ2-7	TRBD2	CATSRDTSGRTYEQYF	TGTGCCACCAGCAGGGATACTAGCGGGCGTACCTACGAGCAGTACTTC
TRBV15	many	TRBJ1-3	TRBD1	CATSISPGQGASGNTIYF	TGTGCCACCAGCATATCCCCGGGACAGGGGGCATCTGGAAACACCATATATTTT
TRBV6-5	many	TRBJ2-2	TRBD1	CASSYGTGSTGELFF	TGTGCCAGCAGTTACGGGACAGGGAGCACCGGGGAGCTGTTTTTT
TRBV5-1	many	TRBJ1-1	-	CASSPMGVPNTEAFF	TGCGCCAGCAGCCCGATGGGGGTTCCTAACACTGAAGCTTTCTTT
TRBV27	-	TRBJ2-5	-	CASSLSRVQPIQYF	TGTGCCAGCAGTTTATCGCGGGTTCAGCCTATCCAGTACTTC
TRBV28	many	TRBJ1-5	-	CASSFNFPTPIQPQHF	TGTGCCAGCAGTTTTAATTTCCCAACCCCTATCCAGCCCCAGCATTTT
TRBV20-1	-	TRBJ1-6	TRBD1	CSARETGTGVSPLHF	TGCAGTGCTAGAGAAACGGGGACAGGGGTTTCACCCCTCCACTTT
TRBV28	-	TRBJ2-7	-	CASSHDNYSYEQYF	TGTGCCAGCAGTCATGACAATTACTCCTACGAGCAGTACTTC
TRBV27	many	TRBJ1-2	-	CASRDTWGPNYGYTF	TGTGCCAGCAGAGACACCTGGGGGCCTAACTATGGCTACACCTTC
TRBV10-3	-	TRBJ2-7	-	CAVQGSGYEQYF	TGTGCCGTTCAGGGGAGTGGCTACGAGCAGTACTTC
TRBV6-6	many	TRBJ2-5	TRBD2	CASSSNRPGLAKETQYF	TGTGCCAGCAGTTCCAATCGACCGGGACTAGCGAAAGAGACCCAGTACTTC
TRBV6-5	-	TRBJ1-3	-	CASRYPRSDSGNTIYF	TGTGCCAGCAGATACCCAAGATCCGACTCTGGAAACACCATATATTTT
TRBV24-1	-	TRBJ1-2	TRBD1	CATSDFGQGVYGYTF	TGTGCCACCAGTGATTTCGGACAGGGGGTATATGGCTACACCTTC
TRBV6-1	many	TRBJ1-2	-	CASSDIVEGGGYTF	TGTGCCAGCAGTGATATAGTAGAGGGTGGCGGCTACACCTTC
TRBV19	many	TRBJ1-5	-	CASKGYSNQPQHF	TGTGCCAGTAAGGGTTATAGCAATCAGCCCCAGCATTTT
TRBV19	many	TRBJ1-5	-	CATGLRAVQNSNQPQHF	TGTGCCACCGGACTTAGGGCAGTTCAAAATAGCAATCAGCCCCAGCATTTT
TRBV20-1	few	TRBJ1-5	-	CSATRGGNQPQHF	TGCAGTGCTACCAGGGGAGGCAATCAGCCCCAGCATTTT
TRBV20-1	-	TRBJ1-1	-	CSARDRRQSMNTEAFF	TGCAGTGCTAGAGATAGAAGGCAGAGTATGAACACTGAAGCTTTCTTT